This T cell receptor beta chain was captured by sequencing in a study of early T cells in non-severe SARS-CoV-2 infection. V was shortened by 0 bases and J by 10 bases, with 7 bases between the two germline ends. The CDR3 covers 12 residues. Germline V gene sequence: CDR1 SGHAT, CDR2 FQNNGV. In this sample, this clonotype turned up a few times. TCRdb reanalysed the 5' RACE reads using MiXCR and keeps one entry per CDR3 protein. The sample consists of under 35,000 distinct CDR3 sequences, roughly 5.7% of them appearing once. The chain recombines TRBV11-2 with TRBJ2-1, with D possibly TRBD1 on 6 matching bases. The sample consisted of whole blood. The receptor was derived from an adult who was a healthcare worker with PCR-confirmed SARS-CoV-2 infection or an uninfected control (not recorded which). The CDR3 region has the DNA TGTGCCAGCAGCTTAGATCAGGGGGAGCAGTTCTTC. It yields the protein CASSLDQGEQFF.